Listed below are T cell receptor beta chains from one sample, sequenced in a study of STAT5B mutations in CD4+ large granular lymphocyte leukemia. Assay used: immunoSEQ multiplex PCR; TCRdb lists only in-frame clones, some missing. The table lists around 4,600 clones, about four fifths of them singletons. The material sequenced was PBMCs. The receptor source for this set is a man aged 70 or older with CD4+ T-cell large granular lymphocyte leukemia. Both conserved end residues are part of each CDR3. Each record gives: V gene, clone size, J gene, D gene, CDR3 DNA, CDR3 protein. A D gene is named only where the DNA matches it firmly. A clone size is listed for some rows: how often the clone was seen (once, few, many), or a class if it is expanded.

TRBV2	NA	TRBJ1-1	TRBD1	TGTGCCAGCAGTCTACAGGGGGGGTGGGCTTTCTTT	CASSLQGGWAFF
TRBV7-6	NA	TRBJ1-2	TRBD1	TGTGCCAGCAGCCGGACAGGGGACTATGGCTACACCTTC	CASSRTGDYGYTF
TRBV5-1	NA	TRBJ1-4	NA	TGCGCCAGCAGCTTGGCCATTGCAGGTTTAAGTGAAAAACTGTTTTTT	CASSLAIAGLSEKLFF
TRBV27	NA	TRBJ1-2	NA	TGTGCCAGCAGCCGCCGGGACCTGTCTGGCTACACCTTC	CASSRRDLSGYTF
TRBV30	NA	TRBJ1-5	NA	TGTGCCTGGGGATCGGAACTTCATCAGCCCCAGCATTTT	CAWGSELHQPQHF
TRBV15	NA	TRBJ2-3	NA	TGTGCCACCAGCAGAGACGGGCGGAGCACAGATACGCAGTATTTT	CATSRDGRSTDTQYF
TRBV7-8	NA	TRBJ2-3	TRBD2	TGTGCCAGCAGCCCCTTAGCGGGTAGCACAGATACGCAGTATTTT	CASSPLAGSTDTQYF
TRBV11-2	NA	TRBJ2-1	NA	TGTGCCAGCACCACGGGAGTCTACAATGAGCAGTTCTTC	CASTTGVYNEQFF
TRBV19	NA	TRBJ2-1	TRBD2	TGTGCCAGTGTTCCGGGACTAGATTACAATGAGCAGTTCTTC	CASVPGLDYNEQFF
TRBV19	NA	TRBJ2-3	NA	TGTGCCAGTAGTAAGGCGGAGGCTACAGATACGCAGTATTTT	CASSKAEATDTQYF
TRBV19	NA	TRBJ2-2	NA	TGTGCCAGTAGTATTGGATACAGGGCTGGGGAGCTGTTTTTT	CASSIGYRAGELFF
TRBV7-8	NA	TRBJ1-1	TRBD1	TGTGCCAGCAGCCCCGTTGGGACAGATTACCTGAACACTGAAGCTTTCTTT	CASSPVGTDYLNTEAFF
TRBV6-5	few	TRBJ1-1	NA	TGTGCCAGCACCAGTACCCTCCAACGGCAGGCTGAAGCTTTCTTT	CASTSTLQRQAEAFF
TRBV6-1	NA	TRBJ2-5	NA	TGTGCCAGCAGTGAGCAACGAGGGGGCCAAGAGACCCAGTACTTC	CASSEQRGGQETQYF
TRBV19	few	TRBJ2-1	TRBD2	TGTGCCAGTAGTCCCCTGGGGTTAGCGGGTAACAATGAGCAGTTCTTC	CASSPLGLAGNNEQFF
TRBV5-1	NA	TRBJ2-1	TRBD2	TGCGCCAGCAGCTTGTCGGTAGCGGGACTCGCCTACAATGAGCAGTTCTTC	CASSLSVAGLAYNEQFF
TRBV7-9	NA	TRBJ2-5	TRBD1	TGTGCCAGCAGCTTAGGGGACAGGGGAGGAGGAGAGACCCAGTACTTC	CASSLGDRGGGETQYF
TRBV7-7	NA	TRBJ2-5	NA	TGTGCCAGCAGCTTACTAGGGGCTTTAGAGGAGACCCAGTACTTC	CASSLLGALEETQYF
TRBV6-6	NA	TRBJ2-5	TRBD1	TGTGCCAGCAGTAGACTGACAGGGGGAGAGACCCAGTACTTC	CASSRLTGGETQYF
TRBV7-7	NA	TRBJ2-5	TRBD1	TGTGCCAGCAGCTTAGGCGGGACAGGTCAAGAGACCCAGTACTTC	CASSLGGTGQETQYF
TRBV7-7	NA	TRBJ2-4	NA	TGTGCCAGCACCATCGGACTTGGAGGATTC	CASTIGLGGF
TRBV28	once	TRBJ2-1	NA	TGTGCCAGCAGTTTGCGGCAGGGGGGTAGGAATGAGCAGTTCTTC	CASSLRQGGRNEQFF
TRBV7-9	once	TRBJ2-1	NA	TGTGCCAGCAGCTGGGGCGGACAGTACAATGAGCAGTTCTTC	CASSWGGQYNEQFF
TRBV2	NA	TRBJ2-1	TRBD2	TGTGCCAGCAGTGGCGGGACTAGCGGGATAAATGAGCAGTTCTTC	CASSGGTSGINEQFF
TRBV7-8	NA	TRBJ2-1	TRBD2	TGTGCCAGCAGCTCGCGAGCGGGAGTGACCTACAATGAGCAGTTCTTC	CASSSRAGVTYNEQFF
TRBV5-4	NA	TRBJ2-2	TRBD2	TGTGCTACCCCAGCGGGAGTTACCGGGGAGCTGTTTTTT	CATPAGVTGELFF
TRBV7-8	once	TRBJ2-3	NA	TGTGCCAGCAGCTTAGCCCCCCGGGGAGATACGCAGTATTTT	CASSLAPRGDTQYF
TRBV5-4	NA	TRBJ1-1	NA	TGTGCCAGCAGCTTCGATGGGACTGAAGCTTTCTTT	CASSFDGTEAFF
TRBV4-1	once	TRBJ2-2	TRBD2	TGCGCCAGCAGTCCGGTGGGACTAGCGGGAGGGGCCGGGGAGCTGTTTTTT	CASSPVGLAGGAGELFF
TRBV10-1	NA	TRBJ2-1	NA	TGCGCCAGCAGTGAGGCAAGTATATCTACGGGAAATGAGCAGTTCTTC	CASSEASISTGNEQFF
TRBV29-1	NA	TRBJ2-2	NA	TGCAGCGTTGCAGGATTCCCCGGGGAGCTGTTTTTT	CSVAGFPGELFF
TRBV5-1	NA	TRBJ2-1	NA	TGCGCCAGCAGCTCACCGGACGGGAGCGACTACAATGAGCAGTTCTTC	CASSSPDGSDYNEQFF
TRBV28	few	TRBJ2-3	NA	TGTGCCAGCAGTTCCCCTCCTAGCCTCTCAGATACGCAGTATTTT	CASSSPPSLSDTQYF
TRBV29-1	NA	TRBJ2-5	NA	TGCAGCGTTGCGTACCAAGAGACCCAGTACTTC	CSVAYQETQYF
TRBV5-5	NA	TRBJ1-1	NA	TGTGCCAGCAGCCCGTGGGGACATAAGAACACTGAAGCTTTCTTT	CASSPWGHKNTEAFF
TRBV7-2	NA	TRBJ2-2	NA	TGTGCCAGCAGTCGCAGGGTAGCCAACACCGGGGAGCTGTTTTTT	CASSRRVANTGELFF
TRBV19	NA	TRBJ1-5	TRBD1	TGTGCCAGTAGTATTGGGACAGGGTACGGTCAGCCCCAGCATTTT	CASSIGTGYGQPQHF
TRBV7-9	few	TRBJ1-5	NA	TGTGCCAGCAGCTTACTCGCCCAGCCCCAGCATTTT	CASSLLAQPQHF
TRBV28	NA	TRBJ1-2	TRBD1	TGTGCCAGCAGTTTATCCGGGACAGGGAATACTTATGGCTACACCTTC	CASSLSGTGNTYGYTF
TRBV2	NA	TRBJ1-5	NA	TGTGCCAGCAGTGAGGAGGGGAATCAGCCCCAGCATTTT	CASSEEGNQPQHF
TRBV29-1	NA	TRBJ2-2	TRBD2	TGCAGCGTTGAACGGAGCGGGAGGGGCACCGGGGAGCTGTTTTTT	CSVERSGRGTGELFF
TRBV9	NA	TRBJ2-3	NA	TGTGCCAGCAGCGTAGGGGCGCACACAGATACGCAGTATTTT	CASSVGAHTDTQYF